The present T cell receptor beta chain was sequenced within a study of control samples from healthy donors and cancer patients. Assay used: immunoSEQ multiplex PCR; TCRdb lists only in-frame clones, some missing. This sample has 100,000 to 150,000 clones; 92% occur once, and the top ten carry approximately 0.57%. Germline lookup yields CDR1 MNHEY and CDR2 SMNVEV (reference sequence). Losses at the gene ends were 4 bases for V and 0 bases for J; bases not matched to a gene: 1. This CDR3 is 15 amino acids long. The receptor comes from a man older than 75 with head and neck cancer. Sequencing was carried out using PBMCs. The chain is built from TRBV27 and TRBJ2-1; 9 bases align to TRBD1. CDR3 nucleotide sequence: TGTGCCAGCAGTTCGACAGGGGGCTCCTACAATGAGCAGTTCTTC. Amino acids: CASSSTGGSYNEQFF.